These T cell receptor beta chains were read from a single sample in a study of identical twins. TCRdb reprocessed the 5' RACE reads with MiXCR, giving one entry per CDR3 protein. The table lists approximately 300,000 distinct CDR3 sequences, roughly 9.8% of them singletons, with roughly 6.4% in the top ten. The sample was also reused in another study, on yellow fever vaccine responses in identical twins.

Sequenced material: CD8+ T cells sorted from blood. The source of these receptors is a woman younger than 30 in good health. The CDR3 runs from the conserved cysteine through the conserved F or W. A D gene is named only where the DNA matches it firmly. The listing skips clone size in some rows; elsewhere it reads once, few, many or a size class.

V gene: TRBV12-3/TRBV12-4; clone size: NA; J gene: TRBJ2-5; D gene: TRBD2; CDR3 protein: CASSPGLAGDLYQETQYF; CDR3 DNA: TGTGCCAGCAGCCCGGGACTAGCGGGGGATCTGTACCAAGAGACCCAGTACTTC
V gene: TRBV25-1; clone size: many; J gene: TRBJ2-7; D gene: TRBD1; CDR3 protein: CASRQGFAYEQYF; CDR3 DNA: TGTGCCAGTCGACAGGGTTTTGCCTACGAGCAGTACTTC
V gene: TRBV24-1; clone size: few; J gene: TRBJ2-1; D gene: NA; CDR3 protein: CATSDPLRAEYNEQFF; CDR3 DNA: TGTGCCACCAGTGATCCTTTGCGAGCTGAATACAATGAGCAGTTCTTC
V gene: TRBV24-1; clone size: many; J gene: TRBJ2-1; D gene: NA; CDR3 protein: CATGDSATYNEQFF; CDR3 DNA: TGTGCCACCGGGGACTCTGCTACCTACAATGAGCAGTTCTTC
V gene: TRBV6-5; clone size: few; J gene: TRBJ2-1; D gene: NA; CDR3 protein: CASSYAQRLGFSNEQFF; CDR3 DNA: TGTGCCAGCAGTTATGCCCAGCGGCTGGGGTTCTCCAATGAGCAGTTCTTC
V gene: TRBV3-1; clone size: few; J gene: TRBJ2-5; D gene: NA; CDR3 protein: CASSLSTVRETQYF; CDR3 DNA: TGTGCCAGCAGCCTTTCGACAGTCCGGGAGACCCAGTACTTC
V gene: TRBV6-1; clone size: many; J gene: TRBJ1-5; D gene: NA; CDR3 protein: CASSLQGNNQPQHF; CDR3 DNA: TGTGCCAGCAGCCTACAGGGAAACAATCAGCCCCAGCATTTT
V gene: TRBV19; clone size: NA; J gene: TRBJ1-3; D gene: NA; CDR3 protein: CASEKDTIYF; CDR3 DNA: TGTGCCTCTGAGAAAGACACCATATATTTT
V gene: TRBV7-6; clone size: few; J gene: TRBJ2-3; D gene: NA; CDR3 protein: CASSLAIGADTQYF; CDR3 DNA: TGTGCCAGCAGCTTAGCGATCGGCGCAGATACGCAGTATTTT
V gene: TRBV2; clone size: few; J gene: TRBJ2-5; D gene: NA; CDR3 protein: CASSVRTRETQYF; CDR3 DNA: TGTGCCAGCAGTGTTAGGACCCGGGAGACCCAGTACTTC
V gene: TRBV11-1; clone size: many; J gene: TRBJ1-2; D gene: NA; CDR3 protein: CASTQTIRGTEAFHGYTF; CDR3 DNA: TGTGCCAGCACCCAAACCATTCGCGGGACGGAGGCTTTCCATGGCTACACCTTC
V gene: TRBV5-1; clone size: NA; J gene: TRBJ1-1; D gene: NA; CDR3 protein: CASSLFQPPNTEAFF; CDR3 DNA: TGCGCCAGCAGCCTATTCCAGCCCCCGAACACTGAAGCTTTCTTT
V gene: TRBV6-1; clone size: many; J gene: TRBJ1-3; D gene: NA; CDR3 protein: CASTYAKGNTIYF; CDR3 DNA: TGTGCCAGCACCTACGCTAAGGGAAACACCATATATTTT
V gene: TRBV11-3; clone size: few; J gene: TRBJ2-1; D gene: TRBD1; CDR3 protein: CASSFLPGQGYNEQFF; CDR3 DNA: TGTGCCAGCAGCTTCCTCCCGGGACAGGGCTACAATGAGCAGTTCTTC
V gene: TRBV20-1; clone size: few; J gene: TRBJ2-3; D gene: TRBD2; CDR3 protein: CSARDVLSAGGQGDTQYF; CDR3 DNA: TGCAGTGCTAGAGACGTCCTATCAGCGGGAGGGCAAGGAGATACGCAGTATTTT
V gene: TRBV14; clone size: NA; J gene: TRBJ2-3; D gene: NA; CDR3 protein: CASSQGGTSTDTQYF; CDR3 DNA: TGTGCCAGCAGCCAAGGGGGGACTTCCACAGATACGCAGTATTTT
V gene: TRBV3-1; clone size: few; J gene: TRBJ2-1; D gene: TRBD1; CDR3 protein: CASSPRDRLYYNEQFF; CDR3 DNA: TGTGCCAGCAGCCCCCGGGACAGGTTATACTACAATGAGCAGTTCTTC
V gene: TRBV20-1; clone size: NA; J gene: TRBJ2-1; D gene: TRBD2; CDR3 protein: CSAEPSGREYNEQFF; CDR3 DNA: TGCAGTGCTGAACCTAGCGGGAGGGAGTACAATGAGCAGTTCTTC
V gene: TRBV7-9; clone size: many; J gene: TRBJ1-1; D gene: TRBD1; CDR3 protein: CASSSRTGLNTEAFF; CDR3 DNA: TGTGCCAGCAGCAGCCGGACAGGCCTGAACACTGAAGCTTTCTTT
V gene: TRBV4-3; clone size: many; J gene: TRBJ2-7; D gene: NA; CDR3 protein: CASSQDSFSYEQYF; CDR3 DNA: TGCGCCAGCAGCCAGGACAGTTTCTCCTACGAGCAGTACTTC
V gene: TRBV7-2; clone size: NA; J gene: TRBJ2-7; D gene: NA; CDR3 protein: CASSLGRGLDEQYF; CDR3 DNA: TGTGCCAGCAGCTTAGGGAGGGGGCTGGACGAGCAGTACTTC
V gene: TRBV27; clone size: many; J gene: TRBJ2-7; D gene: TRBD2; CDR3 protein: CASSPLLSGGNEQYF; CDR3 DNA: TGTGCCAGCAGTCCCCTTCTCAGCGGGGGTAACGAGCAGTACTTC
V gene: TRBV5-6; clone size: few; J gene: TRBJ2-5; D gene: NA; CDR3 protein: CASSPRSGEETQYF; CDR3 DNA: TGTGCCAGCAGCCCCCGCAGTGGTGAAGAGACCCAGTACTTC
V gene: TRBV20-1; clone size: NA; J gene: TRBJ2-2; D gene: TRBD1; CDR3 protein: CSAMQGGEVGELFF; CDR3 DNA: TGCAGTGCTATGCAAGGGGGCGAGGTCGGGGAGCTGTTTTTT
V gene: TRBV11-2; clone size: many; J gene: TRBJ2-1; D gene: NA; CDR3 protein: CASSLAYGDNEQFF; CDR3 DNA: TGTGCCAGCAGCTTAGCTTACGGCGACAATGAGCAGTTCTTC
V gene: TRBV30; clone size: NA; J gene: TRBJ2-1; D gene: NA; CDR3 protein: CASWGFADEQFF; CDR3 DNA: TGTGCCTCATGGGGCTTTGCGGATGAGCAGTTCTTC
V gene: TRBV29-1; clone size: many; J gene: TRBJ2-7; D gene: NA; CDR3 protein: CSAAPGLQRYEQYF; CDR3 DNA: TGCAGCGCCGCCCCGGGACTTCAGAGATACGAGCAGTACTTC
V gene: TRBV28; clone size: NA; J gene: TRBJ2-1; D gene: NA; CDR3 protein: CASSFTNNEQFF; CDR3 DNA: TGTGCCAGCAGCTTCACGAACAATGAGCAGTTCTTC
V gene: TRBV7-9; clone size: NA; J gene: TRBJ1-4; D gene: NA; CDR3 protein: CASSLSGPANEKLFF; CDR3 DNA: TGTGCCAGCAGCTTATCAGGGCCGGCTAATGAAAAACTGTTTTTT
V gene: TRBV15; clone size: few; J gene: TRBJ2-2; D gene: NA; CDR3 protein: CAVSATSENTGELFF; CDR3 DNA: TGTGCCGTCTCGGCTACCAGTGAAAACACCGGGGAGCTGTTTTTT
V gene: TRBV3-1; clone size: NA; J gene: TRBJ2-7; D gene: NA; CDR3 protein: CASSSIPGTDSYEQYF; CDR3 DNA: TGTGCCAGCAGCTCAATCCCCGGGACTGACTCCTACGAGCAGTACTTC
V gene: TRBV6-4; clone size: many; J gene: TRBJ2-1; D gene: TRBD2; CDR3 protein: CASSLRVAGGHIEQFF; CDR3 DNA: TGTGCCAGCAGTCTCAGAGTAGCGGGGGGGCATATTGAGCAGTTCTTC
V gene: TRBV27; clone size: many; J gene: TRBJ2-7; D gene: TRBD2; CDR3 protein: CASSLFVAGTYEQYF; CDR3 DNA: TGTGCCAGCAGTTTATTCGTAGCGGGAACCTACGAGCAGTACTTC
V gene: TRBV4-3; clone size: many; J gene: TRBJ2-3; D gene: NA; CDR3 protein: CASSQDGDSTDTQYF; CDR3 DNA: TGCGCCAGCAGCCAAGATGGGGACAGCACAGATACGCAGTATTTT
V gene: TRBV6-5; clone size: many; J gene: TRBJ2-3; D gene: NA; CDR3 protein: CASSAGEGETDTQYF; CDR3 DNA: TGTGCCAGCAGCGCAGGGGAGGGGGAAACAGATACGCAGTATTTT
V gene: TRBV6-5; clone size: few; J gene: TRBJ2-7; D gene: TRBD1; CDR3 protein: CASSYARDSYYEQYF; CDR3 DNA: TGTGCCAGCAGTTACGCCCGGGACAGCTACTACGAGCAGTACTTC
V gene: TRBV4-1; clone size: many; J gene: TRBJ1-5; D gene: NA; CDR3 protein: CASSQDLGVFQPQHF; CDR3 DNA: TGCGCCAGCAGCCAAGATTTAGGTGTCTTTCAGCCCCAGCATTTT
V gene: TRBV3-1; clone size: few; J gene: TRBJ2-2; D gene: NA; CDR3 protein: CASWDDRNTGELFF; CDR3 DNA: TGTGCCAGCTGGGACGACAGGAACACCGGGGAGCTGTTTTTT
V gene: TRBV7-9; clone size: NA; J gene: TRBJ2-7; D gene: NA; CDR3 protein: CASGAGATYEQYF; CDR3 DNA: TGTGCCAGCGGGGCCGGGGCTACCTACGAGCAGTACTTC
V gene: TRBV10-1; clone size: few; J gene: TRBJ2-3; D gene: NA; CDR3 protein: CASSEPDGGQAHPGPTDTQYF; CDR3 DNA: TGCGCCAGCAGTGAGCCGGACGGGGGGCAGGCCCACCCAGGGCCCACAGATACGCAGTATTTT
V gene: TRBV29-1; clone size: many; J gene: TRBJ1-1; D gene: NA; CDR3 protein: CSGNRVGTEAFF; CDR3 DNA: TGCAGCGGTAATCGTGTGGGCACTGAAGCTTTCTTT
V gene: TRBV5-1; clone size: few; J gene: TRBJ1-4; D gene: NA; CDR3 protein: CASSEDATNEKLFF; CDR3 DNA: TGCGCCAGCAGCGAGGATGCAACTAATGAAAAACTGTTTTTT